This T cell receptor beta chain is from a study of cytomegalovirus exposure and HLA in healthy donors. This clone turned up a few times. Germline-derived CDR1 and CDR2 are MDHEN and SYDVKM. The V and J ends lost 5 bases and 0 bases respectively, with 13 bases between them. This CDR3 spans 15 amino acids. PCR was performed using 60 Vbeta and 13 Jbeta primers. Libraries were prepared by immunoSEQ multiplex PCR; TCRdb keeps only in-frame clonotypes and omits some of them. The table includes some 67,000 clones, 80% to 90% detected once. The specimen sequenced was PBMCs. J is TRBJ1-1 and V is TRBV28, with D maybe TRBD1 (5 bases). This receptor was obtained from a woman in her 30s in good health and CMV-seropositive. The CDR3 spells CASSERQKLNTEAFF. The CDR3 nucleotides are TGTGCCAGCAGTGAGAGACAGAAGCTGAACACTGAAGCTTTCTTT.